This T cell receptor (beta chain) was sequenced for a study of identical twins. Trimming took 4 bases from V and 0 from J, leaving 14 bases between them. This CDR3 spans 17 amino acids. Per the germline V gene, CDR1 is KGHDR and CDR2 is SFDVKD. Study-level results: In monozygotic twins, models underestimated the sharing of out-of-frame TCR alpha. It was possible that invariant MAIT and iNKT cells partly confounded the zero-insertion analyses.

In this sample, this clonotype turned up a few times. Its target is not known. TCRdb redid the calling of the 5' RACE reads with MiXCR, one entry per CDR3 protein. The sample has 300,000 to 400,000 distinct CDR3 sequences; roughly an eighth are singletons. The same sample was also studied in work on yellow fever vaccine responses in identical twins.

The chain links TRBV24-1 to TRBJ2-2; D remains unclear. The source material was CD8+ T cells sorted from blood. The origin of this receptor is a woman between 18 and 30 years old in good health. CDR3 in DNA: TGTGCCACCAGTGACCATGACATACTTGCGAACACCGGGGAGCTGTTTTTT. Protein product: CATSDHDILANTGELFF.